There are many counts of the clone carrying this TCR beta chain. Its antigen remains unknown. This sample is part of a study of T cell repertoires in cytomegalovirus infection. CDR3 size: 15 residues. Per germline, CDR1 WSHSY and CDR2 SAAADI. Trimming cost V 6 bases and J 8 bases; bases outside gene matches: 9. TCRdb recomputed calls from the reads with MiXCR, one row per CDR3 protein. The sample has about 310,000 distinct CDR3 sequences; 25% are singletons. The sequenced sample was cultured PBMCs, obtained from culture after CMV antigen stimulation. The chain joins TRBV10-2 to TRBJ1-6; 8 bases are shared with TRBD1. This receptor was taken from a human donor in good health (CMV status not recorded). Some clones in this sample may be carry-over from other donors' samples. The CDR3 here is CASSRPDRGYSPLHF. As DNA, the CDR3 is TGCGCCAGCAGCAGGCCCGACAGGGGATATTCACCCCTCCACTTT.